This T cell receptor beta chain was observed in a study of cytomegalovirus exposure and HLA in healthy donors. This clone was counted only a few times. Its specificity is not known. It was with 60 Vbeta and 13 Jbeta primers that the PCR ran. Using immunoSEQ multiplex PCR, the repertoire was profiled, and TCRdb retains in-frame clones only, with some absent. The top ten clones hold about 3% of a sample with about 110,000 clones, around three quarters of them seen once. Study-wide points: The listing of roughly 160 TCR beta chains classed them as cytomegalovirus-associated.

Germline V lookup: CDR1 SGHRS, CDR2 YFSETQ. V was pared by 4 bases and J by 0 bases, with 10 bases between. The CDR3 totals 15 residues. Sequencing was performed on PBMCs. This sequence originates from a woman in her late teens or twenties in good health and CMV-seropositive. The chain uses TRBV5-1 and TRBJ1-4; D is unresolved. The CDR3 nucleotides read TGCGCCAGCAGCCCCCGACGGGCAACTAATGAAAAACTGTTTTTT. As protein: CASSPRRATNEKLFF.